A single sample gave rise to the 29 T cell receptor beta chains below, sequenced in a study of CD8+ T cells in alopecia areata. Treatment given: oral pan-JAK inhibitor, 5-10 mg twice daily. Isolated RNA was reverse transcribed into cDNA used as the sequencing template. Generated by immunoSEQ multiplex PCR, the TCRdb table keeps only in-frame clones and is missing some. The table records more than 200,000 clones, 66% of them present only once. Material: CD4+ T cells sorted from blood, obtained at week 44, from a patient treated with tofacitinib. Receptors were obtained from a human donor with alopecia areata.

The chain has TRBV29-1 and TRBJ1-1, with D possibly matching TRBD1 (6 bases). V was cut by 7 bases and J by 2 bases, with 26 bases left in between. Germline CDR1 and CDR2: SQVTM and ANQGSEA. This CDR3 contains 17 residues. The CDR3 nucleotides are TGCAGCGCTGGGGGGAAACCGGGACATGTGCTCAACACTGAAGCTTTCTTT. Residues: CSAGGKPGHVLNTEAFF.

The chain links TRBV30 to TRBJ1-5; TRBD1 is a possible D gene (5 bases). Germline V gives CDR1 GTSNPN, CDR2 SVGIG (reference sequence). V was pared by 3 bases and J by 3 bases, with 12 bases between. The CDR3 loop spans 14 amino acids. The CDR3 DNA is TGTGCCTGGAGCGCTTCAGGGAACAATCAGCCCCAGCATTTT. Protein product: CAWSASGNNQPQHF.

The chain joins TRBV27 to TRBJ2-3; D unclear. There are 15 residues in the CDR3. With 7 bases removed from V and 3 bases from J, the gap between germline ends came to 17 bases. Germline lookup yields CDR1 MNHEY and CDR2 SMNVEV (reference sequence). The DNA for the CDR3 is TGTGCCAGCAAGGTCAGCCCGATGTGGACAGATACGCAGTATTTT. It yields the protein CASKVSPMWTDTQYF.

The rearrangement uses TRBV29-1 and TRBJ2-7; D may be TRBD1 (6 bases). This CDR3 has 12 amino acids. The germline V gene has CDR1 SQVTM and CDR2 ANQGSEA. Trimming cost V 4 bases and J 3 bases, with 10 bases left between them. This CDR3 is CSVAEQGYEQYF. In DNA form, the CDR3 reads TGCAGCGTTGCTGAACAGGGCTACGAGCAGTACTTC.

V gene TRBV20-1 combines with J gene TRBJ1-2; TRBD1 aligns across 8 bases. The CDR3 consists of 11 residues. Trimming cost V 6 bases and J 6 bases; bases outside gene matches: 3. From germline, CDR1 is DFQATT and CDR2 SNEGSKA (reference sequence). The CDR3 region is CSAADRDGYTF. The CDR3 DNA reads as TGCAGTGCCGCGGACAGGGATGGCTACACCTTC.

Only one count was recorded for this clone. The rearrangement joins TRBV12-5 to TRBJ2-1; 12 nucleotides line up with TRBD2. CDR1 is LGHNT and CDR2 is FRNRAP in the germline V gene. V shed 2 bases and J 4 bases; nucleotides not matched to a gene: 3. The CDR3 contains 16 residues. The CDR3 bases are TGTGCTAGTGGTTTGACTAGCGGGGGGTCGTACAATGAGCAGTTCTTC. Its translation: CASGLTSGGSYNEQFF.

In regard to this clone: One end of the junction does not line up with germline, which may come from a read error. This chain uses TRBV7-9 with TRBJ1-1; D remains unclear. This CDR3 has 15 residues. Germline assignment: CDR1 SEHNR and CDR2 FQNEAQ (reference sequence). The CDR3 nucleotides read TGTGCCAGCAACTTAGGACGGACCATGAACACTGAAGCTTTCTTT. It yields the protein CASNLGRTMNTEAFF. Supplemented by reference TRBV7-9 and TRBJ1-1, the full variable domain reads DTGVSQNPRHKITKRGQNVTFRCDPISEHNRLYWYRQTLGQGPEFLTYFQNEAQLEKSRLLSDRFSAERPKGSFSTLEIQRTEQGDSAMYLCASNLGRTMNTEAFFGQGTRLTVV.

DNA of the CDR3: TGCAGCGTTGAAGGAGCCACCCGGTCCACTGAAGCTTTCTTT. This encodes CSVEGATRSTEAFF. The chain joins TRBV29-1 to TRBJ1-1; D is uncertain. The CDR3 is 14 amino acids. V was clipped by 1 base and J by 4 bases, with 13 bases between them. The germline V gene encodes CDR1 SQVTM and CDR2 ANQGSEA.

This clone was found a few times. J is TRBJ1-1 and V is TRBV10-1; possibly TRBD1 for D (5 bases). Germline loops: CDR1 WNHNN, CDR2 SYGVQD (reference sequence). V dropped 3 bases and J dropped 4 bases, with 12 bases sitting between them. This CDR3 is 14 amino acids long. DNA for the CDR3: TGCGCCAGCAGTGATGGGGCTAGGGGCACTGAAGCTTTCTTT. Its protein product is CASSDGARGTEAFF.

A few counts support this clone. The chain joins TRBV23-1 to TRBJ1-6; 7 bases map to TRBD1. TRBV23-1 carries the ORF label, with uncertain function. This CDR3 region has 14 residues. The CDR3: CGRGKISDNSPLHF. The CDR3 DNA reads TGCGGCAGGGGGAAAATATCGGATAATTCACCCCTCCACTTT.

V gene TRBV11-2 combines with J gene TRBJ2-1; 8 nucleotides match TRBD1. Germline V lookup: CDR1 SGHAT, CDR2 FQNNGV. CDR3 length: 14 residues. V trimming: 5 bases; J trimming: 6 bases; junction bases outside the gene matches: 6. The CDR3, as DNA: TGTGCCAGCAGCCGGGACAGGTATATCAATGAGCAGTTCTTC. It encodes CASSRDRYINEQFF. The full variable domain, rest sourced from reference TRBV11-2 and TRBJ2-1, is EAGVAQSPRYKIIEKRQSVAFWCNPISGHATLYWYQQILGQGPKLLIQFQNNGVVDDSQLPKDRFSAERLKGVDSTLKIQPAKLEDSAVYLCASSRDRYINEQFFGPGTRLTVL.

V and J are TRBV5-6 and TRBJ2-6; tentatively, D is TRBD1 (6 bases). V lost 0 bases, J lost 2 bases, and 9 bases lay in between. The CDR3 length is 16 residues. Germline CDR1 SGHDT, CDR2 YYEEEE. CDR3 residues: CASSLGPGAGANVLTF. In DNA, the CDR3 is TGTGCCAGCAGCTTGGGGCCAGGGGCTGGGGCCAACGTCCTGACTTTC. The whole variable domain, remainder taken from reference TRBV5-6 and TRBJ2-6, is DAGVTQSPTHLIKTRGQQVTLRCSPKSGHDTVSWYQQALGQGPQFIFQYYEEEERQRGNFPDRFSGHQFPNYSSELNVNALLLGDSALYLCASSLGPGAGANVLTFGAGSRLTVL.

The J gene is TRBJ2-2, the V gene TRBV7-3; no clear D. The V end was cut by 5 bases, the J end by 2 bases, with 3 bases between. Germline CDR1 reads SGHTA; CDR2 reads FQGTGA. The CDR3 loop spans 12 amino acids. CDR3 loop: CASSHNTGELFF. The DNA of the CDR3 is TGTGCCAGCAGCCACAACACCGGGGAGCTGTTTTTT.

This rearrangement joins TRBV7-9 to TRBJ2-5; D call uncertain. This CDR3 has 11 amino acids. CDR1 is SEHNR and CDR2 is FQNEAQ in the germline V gene (reference sequence). V lost 4 bases, J lost 7 bases, and 7 bases lay in between. As DNA, the CDR3 is TGTGCCAGCAGCTCAGACGGGACCCAGTACTTC. This codes for CASSSDGTQYF.

The V and J genes are TRBV5-1 and TRBJ2-7; D may be TRBD2 (6 bases). V gave up 4 bases and J gave up 3 bases, with 14 bases separating them. Germline V gives CDR1 SGHRS, CDR2 YFSETQ. This CDR3 comprises 14 residues. In DNA, the CDR3 is TGCGCCAGCAGCAAGCGGGCCAGTGACTACGAGCAGTACTTC. Amino acids: CASSKRASDYEQYF.

This clone has a single count. The gene calls are TRBV30 and TRBJ1-2; D is unclear. CDR1 is GTSNPN, CDR2 SVGIG, per germline (reference sequence). V shed 3 bases and J shed 2 bases, with 7 bases lying between them. The length of the CDR3 is 12 residues. Here the CDR3 reads CAWRLQNYGYTF. The DNA of the CDR3 is TGTGCCTGGAGATTACAGAACTATGGCTACACCTTC.

This chain uses TRBV15 with TRBJ2-7; 8 nucleotides line up with TRBD1. The CDR3 has 16 residues. Germline V gene sequence: CDR1 LNHNV, CDR2 YYDKDF (reference sequence). V dropped 1 base and J dropped 2; count of bases not matched to a gene: 7. The CDR3 reads CATSRAGDRNPYEQYF. As DNA, the CDR3 is TGTGCCACCAGCAGAGCCGGGGACAGGAATCCCTACGAGCAGTACTTC.

CDR3 coding DNA: TGTGCCAGCAGCTTAGGGTCGAGCTCCTACAATGAGCAGTTCTTC. It codes for CASSLGSSSYNEQFF. This chain joins TRBV11-2 and TRBJ2-1; D uncertain. V was clipped by 1 base and J by 0 bases, with 7 bases between them. The germline CDR1 and CDR2 sequences are SGHAT and FQNNGV. This CDR3 has 15 amino acids. Complete variable domain (other parts from reference TRBV11-2 and TRBJ2-1): EAGVAQSPRYKIIEKRQSVAFWCNPISGHATLYWYQQILGQGPKLLIQFQNNGVVDDSQLPKDRFSAERLKGVDSTLKIQPAKLEDSAVYLCASSLGSSSYNEQFFGPGTRLTVL.

This clone showed up just once. This sequence joins TRBV6-5 and TRBJ2-1; D possibly corresponds to TRBD1 (6 bases). CDR3 length: 13 amino acids. V was clipped by 6 bases and J by 6 bases, with 12 bases between them. Germline V gene data show CDR1 as MNHEY and CDR2 as SVGAGI. CDR3 loop: CASRDTGSNEQFF. The CDR3 nucleotides are TGTGCCAGCAGGGACACAGGGTCCAATGAGCAGTTCTTC.

This clone was seen more than once but under ten times. V and J are TRBV30 and TRBJ2-1; no clear D gene. Germline values: CDR1 GTSNPN, CDR2 SVGIG (reference sequence). V was cut by 0 bases and J by 8 bases, with 5 bases left in between. The CDR3 loop spans 11 amino acids. The CDR3 DNA sequence: TGTGCCTGGAGTGTAAGTCATGAGCAGTTCTTC. Amino acids: CAWSVSHEQFF.

This clone has a handful of counts. CDR3 bases: TGCGCCAGCAGCGGACAGACTTACGAGCAGTACTTC. Amino acid sequence: CASSGQTYEQYF. This chain connects TRBV5-1 to TRBJ2-7; tentative D call: TRBD1 (6 bases). From germline, CDR1 is SGHRS and CDR2 YFSETQ. Trimming pared 4 bases from V and 4 bases from J, leaving 9 bases between. The CDR3 is 12 amino acids.

The chain has TRBV7-2 and TRBJ1-6; D perhaps matches TRBD1 (5 bases). Per germline, CDR1 SGHTA and CDR2 FQGNSA. The CDR3 extends over 17 amino acids. The germline V and J ends were trimmed by 5 bases and 8 bases, with 22 bases remaining between them. CDR3 DNA sequence: TGTGCCAGCAGCCGCCGTGGAGTGGGGGTCCGGGATTCACCCCTCCACTTT. This translates into CASSRRGVGVRDSPLHF.

This chain connects TRBV7-2 to TRBJ2-3, with 10 bases aligning to TRBD2. The ends lost 2 bases at V and 6 bases at J; junction bases unmatched: 11. Germline V CDR1 and CDR2: SGHTA, FQGNSA. There are 17 residues in the CDR3. The CDR3 reads CASSLLASGGFVDTQYF. The CDR3 region has the DNA TGTGCCAGCAGCTTATTGGCTAGCGGGGGCTTTGTGGATACGCAGTATTTT.

The chain carries TRBV11-2 and TRBJ2-5; tentatively, D is TRBD2 (6 bases). Germline V lookup: CDR1 SGHAT, CDR2 FQNNGV. This CDR3 spans 12 amino acids. Trimming took off 5 bases at V and 5 bases at J, with 9 bases between the two ends. This chain's CDR3 is CASSGGVETQYF. DNA of the CDR3: TGTGCCAGCAGCGGAGGGGTTGAGACCCAGTACTTC.

This clone is a singleton in its sample. The chain recombines TRBV7-2 with TRBJ1-2, with TRBD1 matching over 7 bases. Losses at the gene ends were 5 bases for V and 4 bases for J; bases not matched to a gene: 10. The V gene's germline CDR1 is SGHTA and CDR2 FQGNSA. The CDR3 loop spans 15 amino acids. CDR3 loop: CASSIQPRTGYGYTF. The CDR3 DNA reads as TGTGCCAGCAGCATCCAGCCCAGGACAGGCTATGGCTACACCTTC.

In this sample, this clone turned up a few times. The genes are TRBV7-2 and TRBJ1-5, with D unclear. The V end was cut by 1 base, the J end by 0 bases, with 7 bases between. This CDR3 spans 15 amino acids. The germline V gene has CDR1 SGHTA and CDR2 FQGNSA. Here the CDR3 DNA reads TGTGCCAGCAGCTTAGTTTGGGGTAGCAATCAGCCCCAGCATTTT. It specifies CASSLVWGSNQPQHF.

The J gene is TRBJ2-5, the V gene TRBV15, with D perhaps TRBD2 (6 bases). This CDR3 has 15 residues. Trimming shortened V by 0 bases and J by 9 bases, and 17 bases separated the two germline ends. Germline V lookup: CDR1 LNHNV, CDR2 YYDKDF (reference sequence). As DNA, the CDR3 is TGTGCCACCAGCAGAGATATCGCGGGGCTAGTGGCCCAGTACTTC. Translating it yields CATSRDIAGLVAQYF.

V and J are TRBV6-1 and TRBJ1-5, with D possibly matching TRBD1 (6 bases). The CDR3 totals 15 residues. Germline V lookup: CDR1 MNHNS, CDR2 SASEGT. Trimming stripped 8 bases from V and 2 bases from J, with 16 bases between. CDR3 sequence (DNA): TGTGCCAGCCATCCCTTGGGGGCAGGCAATCAGCCCCAGCATTTT. It yields the protein CASHPLGAGNQPQHF.

The CDR3 coding sequence is TGCGCCAGCAGCGAAACGCACAGTCGGTATAATTCACCCCTCCACTTT. Its translation: CASSETHSRYNSPLHF. The chain uses TRBV4-3 and TRBJ1-6; D remains ambiguous. The CDR3 extends over 16 amino acids. V lost 5 bases to trimming and J lost 4 bases, with 15 bases between them. Germline V gene lookup returns CDR1 LGHNA and CDR2 YSLEER.